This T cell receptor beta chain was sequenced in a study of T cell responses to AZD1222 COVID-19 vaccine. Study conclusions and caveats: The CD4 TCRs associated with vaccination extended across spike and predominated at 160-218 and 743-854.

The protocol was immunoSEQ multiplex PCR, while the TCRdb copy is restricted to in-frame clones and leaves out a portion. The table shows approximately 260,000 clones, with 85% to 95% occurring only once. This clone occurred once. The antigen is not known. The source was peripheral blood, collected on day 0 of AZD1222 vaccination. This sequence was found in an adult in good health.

Written as DNA, the CDR3 is TGTGCCAGCTCACAGACTAGGAATGAGCAGTTCTTC. It encodes CASSQTRNEQFF. This sequence joins TRBV18 and TRBJ2-1; tentative D call: TRBD2 (6 bases). Between the trimmed V and J ends, which lost 4 bases and 7 bases, there was a span of 8 bases. This CDR3 has 12 residues. CDR1 and CDR2 from the germline V gene are KGHSH and LQKENI.